This TCR beta chain was sequenced during a study of T cell responses to AZD1222 COVID-19 vaccine (dated by TCRdb to the early 2020s). With regard to the full study: A total of 230 to 250 trial participants underwent TCR sequencing, of whom 200 to 220 had received two doses of AZD1222 and about 25 had received two doses of the MenACWY control vaccine. Trial participants were enrolled into age subgroups of 18-55, 56-69 and 70-plus years, which contained around 150, 29 and 61 TCR-sequenced participants, respectively.

The CDR3 regions of human TCRbeta chains were subjected to immunosequencing. The authors' pipeline ran thus. Repertoire TCRs were checked for matches against a reference library of SARS-CoV-2-specific TCRs that had been generated using the MIRA antigen-specificity platform. Breadth was defined as the fraction of unique TCRs that were SARS-CoV-2-associated. Depth was defined as the fraction of total T cells that were SARS-CoV-2-associated. Each spike-specific TCR was assigned to its reactive spike region and to a CD4 or CD8 class using the MIRA data. Log10-transformed breadth and depth values were compared by one-way ANOVA with Sidak's multiple comparisons tests. TCRdb's version of the immuneACCESS table is confined to in-frame rearrangements and falls short of the full clone set. An unresolved V gene accounts for under half of the shortfall where checked; the remainder is of unknown origin. Clone size and the V and J calls come from that table; the DNA yielded D and trimming. The sample profile shows about 93,000 clones; roughly 90% of them were found once. 2.8% of the sample is in the top ten clones.

A remark on this clone: Its antigen remains undetermined. No much larger clone is present one base from it, and per-base qualities are unavailable.

The study at large found these results: Spike-specific TCR breadth and depth rose significantly after two AZD1222 doses compared with day 0 and with MenACWY recipients. Most participants were white British and females outnumbered males, and the authors suggested that clonal diversity may have been underestimated. Conclusions about previously exposed vaccinees are limited, since just a handful of AZD1222 recipients were seropositive for SARS-CoV-2 at baseline. Vaccine-associated CD4 TCRs spanned the whole spike protein, with dominant responses in regions 160-218 and 743-854. No day 14 peak-response samples were available, so repertoires were characterized only after the peak T cell response. Nearly half of unique spike-specific TCRs reportedly recognized epitopes outside regions mutated in the B.1.351 and B.1.1.7 variants. The 56-69-year group was small, and its depth increase did not reach significance, likely because of low power.

Sample time point, as interpreted from the label and publication: baseline before first vaccination. Interpreted using the paper, the treatment or condition label stands for: meningococcal conjugate vaccine given as trial control. Vaccinee samples were obtained from the UK trials COV001 and COV002, which included a single-blind randomized controlled phase 2/3 trial of AZD1222 (ChAdOx1 nCoV-19) in healthy adults. Trial participant PBMC samples were collected at day 0 and day 28 after the second dose for TCRbeta chain sequencing. The material sequenced was peripheral blood, taken on day 0 of MenACWY control vaccination. This receptor was taken from an adult in good health.

The CDR3 region: CASSESGAGYYGYTF. The DNA reads as follows: TGTGCCAGCAGTGAATCGGGGGCGGGGTACTATGGCTACACCTTC. Recombination connected TRBV2 to TRBJ1-2; the D gene is perhaps TRBD1, from 6 matching bases. V and J are truncated by 2 bases and 3 bases respectively, leaving an intervening sequence of 13 bases. Measured from the cysteine to the phenylalanine, the CDR3 is 15 residues long. Here the CDR3 DNA is all that survives: 45 bases in frame from base 1. The germline V gene encodes CDR1 SNHLY and CDR2 FYNNEI. Beyond the CDR3, the reference TRBV2 and TRBJ1-2 genes provide the residues; the full variable domain reads: EPEVTQTPSHQVTQMGQEVILRCVPISNHLYFYWYRQILGQKVEFLVSFYNNEISEKSEIFDDQFSVERPDGSNFTLKIRSTKLEDSAMYFCASSESGAGYYGYTFGSGTRLTVV.